The rows below give T cell receptor beta chains drawn from one sample of a study of human T cells and chemical hapten exposure. TCRdb re-derived calls from the reads in MiXCR, one entry per CDR3 protein. Here the sample spans roughly 120,000 distinct CDR3 sequences, 6.5% to 10% being singletons. The material sequenced was whole blood. The receptor source for this set is a human donor in good health. Some clones in this sample may be carry-over from other donors' samples. The conserved cysteine and the conserved F or W are not part of the CDR3 here. Fields, in order: V gene, CDR3 length, J gene, CDR3 protein.

V: TRBV6-1
length: 12
J: TRBJ2-7
CDR3: ASSATGQSKEQY

V: TRBV12-3/TRBV12-4
length: 13
J: TRBJ2-2
CDR3: ASRVSGSSSGELF

V: TRBV25-1
length: 15
J: TRBJ2-7
CDR3: ASSEGTGTSAYYEQY

V: TRBV12-3/TRBV12-4
length: 11
J: TRBJ1-1
CDR3: ASSSHSETEAF

V: TRBV6-1
length: 14
J: TRBJ1-6
CDR3: ASSEKSGTLNSPLH

V: TRBV12-3/TRBV12-4
length: 11
J: TRBJ1-1
CDR3: ASSLRRGTEAF

V: TRBV7-8
length: 15
J: TRBJ2-7
CDR3: ASRLLRGDQSSYEQY

V: TRBV5-4
length: 12
J: TRBJ2-7
CDR3: ASSPTSALYEQY

V: TRBV5-1
length: 13
J: TRBJ2-7
CDR3: ASSLEELPSYEQY

V: TRBV6-2/TRBV6-3
length: 15
J: TRBJ1-6
CDR3: ASSTNQAGTGYSPLH

V: TRBV18
length: 12
J: TRBJ1-1
CDR3: ASSPGQGHTEAF

V: TRBV7-9
length: 13
J: TRBJ2-6
CDR3: ASTYRAPGANVLT

V: TRBV7-2
length: 11
J: TRBJ1-4
CDR3: ASSSGLGEKLF

V: TRBV20-1
length: 11
J: TRBJ2-1
CDR3: SAPGQGYNEQF

V: TRBV12-3/TRBV12-4
length: 15
J: TRBJ2-7
CDR3: ASSPFTVEGILYEQY

V: TRBV12-3/TRBV12-4
length: 12
J: TRBJ1-2
CDR3: ASSLAGTNYGYT

V: TRBV7-9
length: 10
J: TRBJ1-5
CDR3: ASSLAADPQH

V: TRBV3-1
length: 11
J: TRBJ2-5
CDR3: ASSRTNQETQY

V: TRBV7-9
length: 11
J: TRBJ1-1
CDR3: ASSHASNGEAF

V: TRBV5-1
length: 11
J: TRBJ2-5
CDR3: ASSLARKETQY

V: TRBV9
length: 13
J: TRBJ2-7
CDR3: ASSVGSGTGYEQY

V: TRBV9
length: 14
J: TRBJ2-7
CDR3: ASSVARTSEFYEQY